This entry describes one T cell receptor (beta chain). Its specificity is not known. One end of the junction is discordant with germline, which a read error may explain. This record belongs to a study of T cell repertoires in cytomegalovirus infection. Turning to the study itself: From public TCR beta signatures came an indication of both CMV infection and matching HLA type.

In TCRdb, the reads were re-called with MiXCR into one record per CDR3 protein. The sample shows 450,000 to 600,000 distinct CDR3 sequences, 40% to 50% of them seen only once. The germline V gene has CDR1 MNHNY and CDR2 SVGAGI (reference sequence). The CDR3 extends over 15 amino acids. This TCR came from a human donor in good health (CMV status not recorded). Some clones in this sample may be carry-over from other donors' samples. The J gene is TRBJ2-3, the V gene TRBV6-6, with 9 bases matching TRBD1. The source material was cultured PBMCs, sampled from culture after CMV antigen stimulation. The CDR3 sequence: CASSGTGYPLDTLYF. CDR3 nucleotide sequence: TGTGCCAGCAGCGGGACAGGGTACCCTCTGGATACGCTGTATTTT.